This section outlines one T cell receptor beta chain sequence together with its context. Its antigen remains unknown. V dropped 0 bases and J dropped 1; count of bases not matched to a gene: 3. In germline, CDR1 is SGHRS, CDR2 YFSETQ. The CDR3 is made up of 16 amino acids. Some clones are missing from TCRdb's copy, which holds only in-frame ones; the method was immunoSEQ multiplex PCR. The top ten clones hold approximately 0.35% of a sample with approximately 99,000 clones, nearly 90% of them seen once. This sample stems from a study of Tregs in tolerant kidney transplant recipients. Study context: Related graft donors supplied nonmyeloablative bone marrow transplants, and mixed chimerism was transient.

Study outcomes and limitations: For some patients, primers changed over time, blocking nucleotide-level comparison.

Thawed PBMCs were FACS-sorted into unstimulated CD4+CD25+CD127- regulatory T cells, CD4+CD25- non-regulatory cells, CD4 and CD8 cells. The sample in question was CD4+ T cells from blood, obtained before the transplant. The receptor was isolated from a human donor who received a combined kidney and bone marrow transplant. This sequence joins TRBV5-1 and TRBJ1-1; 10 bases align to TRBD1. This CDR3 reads CASSLGQGARNTEAFF. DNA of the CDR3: TGCGCCAGCAGCTTGGGACAGGGGGCGCGGAACACTGAAGCTTTCTTT.